This T cell receptor (beta chain) was captured by sequencing in a study of blood T cell repertoires in COVID-19. Study-wide background: Both acute and convalescent COVID-19 samples were obtained from the United States, Italy and Spain.

Repertoires were generated with immunoSEQ multiplex PCR, while TCRdb's copy carries only in-frame clones and drops some. The sample has 50,000 to 75,000 clones, roughly 86% seen once. V was trimmed by 3 bases and J by 4 bases, leaving 9 bases between them. In germline, CDR1 is SEHNR, CDR2 FQNEAQ (reference sequence). The CDR3 has 13 amino acids. This clonotype was sampled from a man aged 60-69 years with acute or convalescent COVID-19. V usage is TRBV7-9 and J usage is TRBJ2-5; D perhaps matches TRBD1 (5 bases). The sample taken for sequencing was peripheral blood. This chain's CDR3 is CASSLIRVETQYF. The CDR3 DNA sequence: TGTGCCAGCAGCTTGATCAGGGTAGAGACCCAGTACTTC.